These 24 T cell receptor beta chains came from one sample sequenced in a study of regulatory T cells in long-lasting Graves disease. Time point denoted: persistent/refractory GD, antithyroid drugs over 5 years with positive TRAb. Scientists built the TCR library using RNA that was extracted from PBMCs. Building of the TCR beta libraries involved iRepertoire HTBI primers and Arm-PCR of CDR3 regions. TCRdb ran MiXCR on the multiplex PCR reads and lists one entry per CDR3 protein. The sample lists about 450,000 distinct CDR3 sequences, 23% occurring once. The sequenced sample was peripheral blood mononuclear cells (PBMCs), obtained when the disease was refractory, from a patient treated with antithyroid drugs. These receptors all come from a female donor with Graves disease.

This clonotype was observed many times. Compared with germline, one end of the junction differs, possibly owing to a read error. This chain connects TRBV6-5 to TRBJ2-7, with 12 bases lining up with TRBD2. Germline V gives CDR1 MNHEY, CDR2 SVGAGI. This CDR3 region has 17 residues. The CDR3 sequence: CASSYSASGRASNEQYF. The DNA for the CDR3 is TGTGCCAGCAGTTACTCTGCTAGCGGGAGGGCCTCCAACGAGCAGTACTTC.

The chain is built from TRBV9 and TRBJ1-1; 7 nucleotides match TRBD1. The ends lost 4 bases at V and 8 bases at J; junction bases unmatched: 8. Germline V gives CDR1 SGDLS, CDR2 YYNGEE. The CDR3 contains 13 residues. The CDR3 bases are TGTGCCAGCAGCTTTATAACAGGGGTGGAAGCTTTCTTT. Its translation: CASSFITGVEAFF.

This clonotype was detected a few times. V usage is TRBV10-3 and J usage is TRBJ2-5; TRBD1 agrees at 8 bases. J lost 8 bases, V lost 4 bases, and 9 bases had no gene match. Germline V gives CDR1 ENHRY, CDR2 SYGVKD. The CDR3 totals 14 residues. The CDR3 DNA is TGTGCCATCAGTGGCGGACAGGGCTCCTCCACCCAGTACTTC. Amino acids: CAISGGQGSSTQYF.

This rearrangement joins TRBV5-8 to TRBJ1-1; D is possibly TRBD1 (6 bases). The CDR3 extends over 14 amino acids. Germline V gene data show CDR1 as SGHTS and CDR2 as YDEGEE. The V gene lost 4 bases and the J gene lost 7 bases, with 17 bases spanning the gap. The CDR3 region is CASSGRGFGLEAFF. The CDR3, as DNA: TGTGCCAGCAGCGGCAGGGGTTTCGGCCTTGAAGCTTTCTTT. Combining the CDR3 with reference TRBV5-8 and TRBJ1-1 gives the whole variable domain EAGVTQSPTHLIKTRGQQATLRCSPISGHTSVYWYQQALGLGLQFLLWYDEGEERNRGNFPPRFSGRQFPNYSSELNVNALELEDSALYLCASSGRGFGLEAFFGQGTRLTVV.

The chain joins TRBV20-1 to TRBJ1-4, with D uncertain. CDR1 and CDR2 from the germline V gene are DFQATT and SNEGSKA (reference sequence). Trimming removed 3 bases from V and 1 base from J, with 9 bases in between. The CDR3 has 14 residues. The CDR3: CSASGLGTNEKLFF. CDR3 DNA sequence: TGCAGTGCTAGCGGGCTGGGAACTAATGAAAAACTGTTTTTT.

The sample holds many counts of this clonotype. CDR3 in amino acids: CASSLGIPRAPLHF. CDR3 in DNA: TGTGCCAGCAGCTTAGGTATCCCGAGGGCACCCCTCCACTTT. The chain links TRBV11-2 to TRBJ1-6; no clear D gene. The V end lost 1 base, the J end lost 11 bases, and 12 bases lay between the germline ends. This CDR3 has 14 residues. Germline CDR1 is SGHAT and CDR2 is FQNNGV.

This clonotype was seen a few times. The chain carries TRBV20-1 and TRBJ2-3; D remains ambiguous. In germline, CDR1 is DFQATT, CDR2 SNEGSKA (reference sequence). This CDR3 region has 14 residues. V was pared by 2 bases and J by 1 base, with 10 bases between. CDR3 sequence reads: CSARTADGTDTQYF. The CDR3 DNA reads TGCAGTGCTAGAACCGCGGACGGCACAGATACGCAGTATTTT.

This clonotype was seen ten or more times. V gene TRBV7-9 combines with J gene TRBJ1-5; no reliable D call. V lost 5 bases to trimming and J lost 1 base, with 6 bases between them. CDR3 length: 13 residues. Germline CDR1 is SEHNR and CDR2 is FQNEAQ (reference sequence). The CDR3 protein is CASSPTSNQPQHF. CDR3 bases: TGTGCCAGCAGCCCTACAAGCAATCAGCCCCAGCATTTT.

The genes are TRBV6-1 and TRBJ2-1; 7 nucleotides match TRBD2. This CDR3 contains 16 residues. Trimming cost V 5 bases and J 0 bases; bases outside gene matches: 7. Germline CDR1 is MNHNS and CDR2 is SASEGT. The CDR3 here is CASSPLGGSSYNEQFF. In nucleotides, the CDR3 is TGTGCCAGCAGTCCTCTGGGGGGGAGCTCCTACAATGAGCAGTTCTTC.

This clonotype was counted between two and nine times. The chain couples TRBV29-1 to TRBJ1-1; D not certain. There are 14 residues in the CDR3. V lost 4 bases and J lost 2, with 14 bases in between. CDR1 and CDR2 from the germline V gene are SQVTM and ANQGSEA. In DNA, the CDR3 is TGCAGCGTTGTCTGGCAGGTCCCTAACACTGAAGCTTTCTTT. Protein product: CSVVWQVPNTEAFF.

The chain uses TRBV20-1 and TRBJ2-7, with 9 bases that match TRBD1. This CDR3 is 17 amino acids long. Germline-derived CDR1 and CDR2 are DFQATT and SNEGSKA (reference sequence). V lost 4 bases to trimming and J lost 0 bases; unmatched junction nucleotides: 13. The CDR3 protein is CSAMPFLGQGHSYEQYF. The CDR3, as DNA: TGCAGTGCTATGCCGTTTTTGGGACAGGGACACTCCTACGAGCAGTACTTC.

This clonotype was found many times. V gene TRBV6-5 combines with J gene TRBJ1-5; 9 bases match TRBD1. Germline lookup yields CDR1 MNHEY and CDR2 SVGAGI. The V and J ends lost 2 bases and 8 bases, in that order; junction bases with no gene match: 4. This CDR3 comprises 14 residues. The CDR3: CASSYQGQGEPQHF. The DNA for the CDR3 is TGTGCCAGCAGTTACCAGGGACAGGGTGAGCCCCAGCATTTT.

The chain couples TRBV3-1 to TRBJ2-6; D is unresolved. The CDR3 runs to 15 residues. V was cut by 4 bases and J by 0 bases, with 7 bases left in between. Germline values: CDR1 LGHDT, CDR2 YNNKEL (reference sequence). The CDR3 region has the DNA TGTGCCAGCAGCCCTTTAAACTCTGGGGCCAACGTCCTGACTTTC. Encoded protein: CASSPLNSGANVLTF.

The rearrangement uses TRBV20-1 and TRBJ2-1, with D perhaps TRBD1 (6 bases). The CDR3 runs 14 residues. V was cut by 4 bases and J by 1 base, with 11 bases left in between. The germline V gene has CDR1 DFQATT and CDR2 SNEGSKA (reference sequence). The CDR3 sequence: CSAKLRGSYNEQFF. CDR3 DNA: TGCAGTGCTAAACTCAGGGGTTCCTACAATGAGCAGTTCTTC.

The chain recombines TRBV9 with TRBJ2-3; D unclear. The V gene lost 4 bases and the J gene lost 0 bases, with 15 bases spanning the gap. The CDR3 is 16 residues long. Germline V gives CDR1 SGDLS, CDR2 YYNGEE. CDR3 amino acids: CASSPDLHLSTDTQYF. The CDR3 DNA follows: TGTGCCAGCAGCCCAGACCTTCATCTCAGCACAGATACGCAGTATTTT.

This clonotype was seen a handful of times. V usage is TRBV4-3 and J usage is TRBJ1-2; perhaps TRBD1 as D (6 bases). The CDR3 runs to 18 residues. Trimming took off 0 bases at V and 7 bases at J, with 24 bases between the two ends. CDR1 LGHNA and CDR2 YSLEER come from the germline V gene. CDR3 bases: TGCGCCAGCAGCCAAGATCGCGTGCGGAACAGGGTCTTTCCTGGCTACACCTTC. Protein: CASSQDRVRNRVFPGYTF.

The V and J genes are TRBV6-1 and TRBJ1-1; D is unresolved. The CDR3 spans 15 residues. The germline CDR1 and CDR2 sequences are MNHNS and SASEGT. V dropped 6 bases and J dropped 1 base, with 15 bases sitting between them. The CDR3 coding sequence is TGTGCCAGCAGAGATCGCGGAAGGCCGAACACTGAAGCTTTCTTT. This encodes CASRDRGRPNTEAFF.

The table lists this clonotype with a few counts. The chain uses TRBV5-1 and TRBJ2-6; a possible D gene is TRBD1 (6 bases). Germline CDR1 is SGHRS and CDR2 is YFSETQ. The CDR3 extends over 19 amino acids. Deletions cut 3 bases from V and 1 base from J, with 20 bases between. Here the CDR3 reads CASSSGDTLDGSGANVLTF. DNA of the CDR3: TGCGCCAGCAGCTCCGGGGACACCCTGGATGGGTCTGGGGCCAACGTCCTGACTTTC.

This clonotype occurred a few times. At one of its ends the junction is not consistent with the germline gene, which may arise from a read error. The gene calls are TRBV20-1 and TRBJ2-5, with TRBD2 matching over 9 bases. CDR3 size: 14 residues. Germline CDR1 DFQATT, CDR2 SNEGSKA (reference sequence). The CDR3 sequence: CSANPTSGQETQYF. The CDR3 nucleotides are TGCAGCGCTAATCCGACTAGCGGACAAGAGACCCAGTACTTC.

CDR3 in amino acids: CASSIDHPISGSFHEQFF. For the CDR3, the DNA is TGTGCCAGTAGTATAGATCACCCCATTAGCGGGAGTTTCCATGAGCAGTTCTTC. This chain uses TRBV19 with TRBJ2-1; 9 positions match TRBD2. Germline assignment: CDR1 LNHDA and CDR2 SQIVND (reference sequence). V was clipped by 0 bases and J by 8 bases; unmatched bases: 14. There are 18 residues in the CDR3.

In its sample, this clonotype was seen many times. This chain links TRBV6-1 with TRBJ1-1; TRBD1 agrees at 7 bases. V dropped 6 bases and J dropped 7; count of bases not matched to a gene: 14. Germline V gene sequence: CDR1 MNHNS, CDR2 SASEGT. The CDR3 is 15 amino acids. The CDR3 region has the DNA TGTGCCAGCAGCCACGCAGGGGGGGGATCCCTTGAAGCTTTCTTT. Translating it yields CASSHAGGGSLEAFF.

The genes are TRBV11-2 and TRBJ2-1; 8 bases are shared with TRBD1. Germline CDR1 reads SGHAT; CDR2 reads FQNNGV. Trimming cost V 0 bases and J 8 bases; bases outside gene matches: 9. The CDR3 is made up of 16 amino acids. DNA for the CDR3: TGTGCCAGCAGCTTAGATCCTGGACAGGGAGGCTATGAGCAGTTCTTC. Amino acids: CASSLDPGQGGYEQFF.

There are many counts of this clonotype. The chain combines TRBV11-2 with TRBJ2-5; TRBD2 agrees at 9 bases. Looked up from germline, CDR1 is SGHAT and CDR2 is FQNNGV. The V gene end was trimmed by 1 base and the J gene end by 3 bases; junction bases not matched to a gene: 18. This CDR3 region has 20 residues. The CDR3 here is CASSLGFVAGARYMEETQYF. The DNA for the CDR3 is TGTGCCAGCAGCTTAGGCTTCGTAGCGGGAGCGCGATACATGGAAGAGACCCAGTACTTC.

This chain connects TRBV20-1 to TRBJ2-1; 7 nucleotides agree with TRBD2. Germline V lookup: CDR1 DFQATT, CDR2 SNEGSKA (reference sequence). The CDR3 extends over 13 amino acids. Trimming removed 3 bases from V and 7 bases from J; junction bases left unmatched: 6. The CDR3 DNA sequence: TGCAGTGCTAGGGTTCTAGCGGAGAATGAGCAGTTCTTC. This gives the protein CSARVLAENEQFF.